The T cell receptor beta chain under discussion was sequenced for a study of early T cells in non-severe SARS-CoV-2 infection. TCRdb re-analysed the 5' RACE reads in MiXCR, keeping a single row per CDR3 protein. The table shows some 64,000 distinct CDR3 sequences, with under 15% occurring only once. The germline gives CDR1 SGHDT, CDR2 YYEEEE. This CDR3 spans 12 amino acids. The V end was cut by 6 bases, the J end by 10 bases, with 11 bases between. This sequence was found in an adult who was a healthcare worker with PCR-confirmed SARS-CoV-2 infection or an uninfected control (not recorded which). The material sequenced was whole blood. The chain links TRBV5-6 to TRBJ1-6, with D uncertain. For the CDR3, the DNA is TGTGCCAGCAAGGGCAAAGGCTCACCCCTCCACTTT. Translating gives CASKGKGSPLHF.